The source of this T cell receptor beta chain is a study of blood T cell repertoires in COVID-19 (dated by TCRdb to 2020 to 2021). Study-wide context: Samples from collaborators originated in the United States, Italy and Spain and spanned both the acute and convalescent phases of COVID-19. The prospective study material was composed of cDNA or gDNA derived from T cells, B-cell-depleted T cells, or PBMCs. Deeply sampled blood TCRbeta repertoires from subjects exposed to, actively infected with, or recovered from COVID-19 were included in the dataset. The repertoires were released in a freely available public database meant as a resource for research on the immune response to SARS-CoV-2. Samples came from the ongoing ImmuneRACE study (first 160 participants) plus 1,254 subjects from 6 global collaborators. Nearly every sample came with metadata listing a de-identified subject ID, COVID-19 status, age in years and sex. Where HLA class I and class II types were available, the types were taken from metadata supplied by the sample provider, not from assay-based typing.

Each collaborating institution followed its own protocols to collect whole blood in K2EDTA tubes. For TCRbeta analysis, collaborators shipped samples in one of three forms: frozen whole blood, isolated PBMCs, or DNA extracted from either of those sample types. In regard to this clone: Its antigen target is currently unknown. Base qualities are not provided; no much larger clone lies one nucleotide away.

Points the paper makes about the study in general: How much clinical and demographic metadata was included differed by source and by participant, and the metadata was provided uncurated.

TCRbeta CDR3 regions were amplified from genomic DNA by means of the immunoSEQ Assay, a bias-controlled multiplex PCR. On the study's bioinformatics: The number of nucleated cells in each sample was estimated from the amplification of reference gene primers within the assay. To quantify the absolute abundance of each unique TCRbeta CDR3 rearrangement, sequence reads were collapsed and filtered. Productive Simpson clonality was computed per sample as the square root of Simpson's diversity index over productive rearrangements. TCRdb stores this immuneACCESS table with in-frame sequences only. Part of the clones is absent; in the studies checked, under half of the shortfall reflects unresolved V genes, and no reason is known for the rest. D and trimming come from the DNA, and the V and J calls and clone size come from that table. In this sample the table shows 200,000 to 300,000 clones, around four fifths of which occur a single time. The ten largest clones take up just under 6.5% of the sample.

This clonotype was obtained from a woman aged 55 to 70 with active or convalescent COVID-19. The sample taken for sequencing was peripheral blood.

The CDR3 reads CSASPLINQPQHF. Here is the DNA: TGCAGTGCTAGTCCCTTAATTAATCAGCCCCAGCATTTT. The chain is made from TRBV20-1 and TRBJ1-5; confidence is insufficient to name the D gene. At the junction V is shortened by 3 bases and J by 4 bases, with 10 bases in between. The germline V gene (reference sequence) sets CDR1 to DFQATT and CDR2 to SNEGSKA. The CDR3 runs 13 residues from the cysteine to the phenylalanine. Only the CDR3 part of the read is kept: 39 bases, read in frame from the first base.